These T cell receptor beta chains were read from a single sample in a study of blood T cell repertoires in COVID-19. Profiled with immunoSEQ multiplex PCR; TCRdb holds only in-frame clones, not every one. The table shows around 360,000 clones, with 70% to 90% occurring only once. Material: peripheral blood. These receptors were collected from a woman in her 30s with COVID-19, enrolled during active disease. Each CDR3 is given with its conserved first and last residue. D genes are given only for firm matches. The size field is filled for only some rows; it gives once, few, many or a size class.

clone_size j_call d_call v_call cdr3_aa cdr3_nt
- TRBJ1-5 - TRBV7-8 CASSSRGNNQPQHF TGTGCCAGCAGCTCGAGGGGGAACAATCAGCCCCAGCATTTT
- TRBJ2-3 TRBD2 TRBV29-1 CSVGTSGLSTDTQYF TGCAGCGTTGGGACTAGCGGGCTGAGCACAGATACGCAGTATTTT
- TRBJ2-5 - TRBV30 CAWGTSRRETQYF TGTGCCTGGGGAACTAGCAGGCGAGAGACCCAGTACTTC
- TRBJ1-4 - TRBV6-5 CASSYAGGLEKLFF TGTGCCAGCAGTTACGCCGGGGGACTTGAAAAACTGTTTTTT
- TRBJ2-7 - TRBV6-2/TRBV6-3 CASSYSAGQLNYEQYF TGTGCCAGCAGTTACTCGGCGGGTCAGTTAAACTACGAGCAGTACTTC
once TRBJ1-2 - TRBV15 CATSRDQGNYGYTF TGTGCCACCAGCAGAGATCAGGGAAACTATGGCTACACCTTC
- TRBJ2-3 TRBD2 TRBV13 CASSPRLAGVSDTQYF TGTGCCAGCAGCCCCCGGCTAGCGGGAGTCTCAGATACGCAGTATTTT
- TRBJ1-2 - TRBV6-5 CASRGGRGGYGYTF TGTGCCAGCCGGGGGGGGCGGGGAGGCTATGGCTACACCTTC
- TRBJ1-4 - TRBV15 CATSRGPGNEKLFF TGTGCCACCAGCAGAGGACCAGGGAACGAAAAACTGTTTTTT
- TRBJ2-7 - TRBV15 CATSRLQGLAYEQYF TGTGCCACCAGCCGCTTACAGGGATTGGCCTACGAGCAGTACTTC
few TRBJ1-2 - TRBV19 CASSIQKNYGYTF TGTGCCAGTAGTATACAGAAGAACTATGGCTACACCTTC
- TRBJ1-5 - TRBV28 CASTGPPDNQPQHF TGTGCCAGCACAGGTCCCCCGGACAATCAGCCCCAGCATTTT
- TRBJ1-1 - TRBV15 CATSRDRGSTEAFF TGTGCCACCAGCAGAGACCGGGGGAGCACTGAAGCTTTCTTT
once TRBJ2-1 TRBD2 TRBV12-3/TRBV12-4 CASTSLADNEQFF TGTGCCAGCACCTCACTAGCGGACAATGAGCAGTTCTTC
- TRBJ2-7 TRBD1 TRBV9 CASSVNRGRPYEQYF TGTGCCAGCAGCGTCAACAGGGGGCGCCCATACGAGCAGTACTTC
- TRBJ1-2 - TRBV29-1 CSVEKQANYGYTF TGCAGCGTTGAAAAGCAAGCAAACTATGGCTACACCTTC
- TRBJ2-7 TRBD1 TRBV6-6 CATPGPGTGIYEQYF TGTGCCACCCCAGGGCCCGGGACAGGGATCTACGAGCAGTACTTC
- TRBJ2-1 - TRBV7-2 CASSPQSGWEIEQFF TGTGCCAGCAGCCCTCAGAGCGGGTGGGAAATTGAGCAGTTCTTC
- TRBJ1-4 - TRBV27 CASRYEDEKLFF TGTGCCAGCAGGTACGAGGATGAAAAACTGTTTTTT
- TRBJ2-6 - TRBV4-3 CASSQGAGLLTGANVLTF TGCGCCAGCAGCCAAGGAGCCGGTCTACTAACTGGGGCCAACGTCCTGACTTTC
- TRBJ1-4 TRBD1 TRBV30 CAWSVDRTGNEKLFF TGTGCCTGGAGTGTTGATAGGACAGGGAATGAAAAACTGTTTTTT
- TRBJ1-5 - TRBV7-9 CASSPGDRSDQPQHF TGTGCCAGCAGCCCAGGCGACAGGTCGGACCAGCCCCAGCATTTT
- TRBJ1-1 TRBD1 TRBV5-4 CASSTGQAREAFF TGTGCCAGCAGCACCGGACAGGCTCGGGAAGCTTTCTTT
once TRBJ2-7 - TRBV6-5 CASSYSSRSYEQYF TGTGCCAGCAGTTACTCTTCCAGATCCTACGAGCAGTACTTC
- TRBJ2-5 TRBD1 TRBV3-1/TRBV3-2 CASSRRQGETQYF TGTGCCAGCAGCAGGCGACAGGGGGAGACCCAGTACTTC
- TRBJ2-1 - TRBV5-1 CASSPTVGLPGNEQFF TGCGCCAGCAGCCCCACCGTGGGACTCCCGGGCAATGAGCAGTTCTTC
once TRBJ1-6 - TRBV12-1 CASRTQGALKGRYSPLHF TGTGCCAGCCGAACACAGGGGGCTCTCAAAGGCCGCTATTCACCCCTCCACTTT
- TRBJ1-1 - TRBV27 CASSFGRGMNTEAFF TGTGCCAGCAGTTTCGGTAGGGGCATGAACACTGAAGCTTTCTTT
- TRBJ2-1 TRBD1 TRBV18 CASSNRQGAYNEQFF TGTGCCAGCTCAAATCGACAGGGGGCCTACAATGAGCAGTTCTTC
- TRBJ2-7 - TRBV5-4 CASSSTGRYEQYF TGTGCCAGCAGCTCGACAGGGAGGTACGAGCAGTACTTC
few TRBJ1-6 - TRBV10-3 CAISSVGLSYNSPLHF TGTGCCATCAGTTCTGTGGGACTGAGTTATAATTCACCCCTCCACTTT
- TRBJ2-7 TRBD1 TRBV10-1 CASSPQGAAYEQYF TGCGCCAGCAGTCCGCAGGGGGCTGCCTACGAGCAGTACTTC
- TRBJ1-1 - TRBV6-5 CASSLGAGGTEAFF TGTGCCAGCAGTCTAGGGGCCGGGGGCACTGAAGCTTTCTTT
- TRBJ1-1 - TRBV3-1/TRBV3-2 CASSQLRNTEAFF TGTGCCAGCAGCCAATTGCGTAACACTGAAGCTTTCTTT
- TRBJ2-1 - TRBV15 CATSRTSSAEQFF TGTGCCACCAGCAGAACTAGCTCCGCTGAGCAGTTCTTC
- TRBJ2-5 TRBD2 TRBV7-9 CASSLLLARQETQYF TGTGCCAGCAGCCTCCTACTAGCGCGGCAAGAGACCCAGTACTTC
- TRBJ1-3 TRBD1 TRBV27 CASRLTAGGSGNTIYF TGTGCCAGCAGACTCACCGCAGGGGGCTCTGGAAACACCATATATTTT